This T cell receptor beta chain was obtained from a study of blood T cell repertoires in COVID-19. The V and J ends lost 2 bases and 1 base respectively, with 11 bases between them. This CDR3 comprises 15 residues. CDR1 is SGDLS, CDR2 YYNGEE, per germline. Assay: immunoSEQ multiplex PCR; the TCRdb copy retains only in-frame clones and omits some. The sample includes around 150,000 clones, approximately 88% of them seen just once. Sequenced input: PBMCs or T cells enriched from blood (not recorded which). This chain connects TRBV9 to TRBJ2-3; a possible D gene is TRBD2 (7 bases). The sequence derives from a man between 65 and 85 years old who had been exposed to COVID-19. CDR3 bases: TGTGCCAGCAGCGTTGAAGGGGGGGGCACAGATACGCAGTATTTT. It yields the protein CASSVEGGGTDTQYF.